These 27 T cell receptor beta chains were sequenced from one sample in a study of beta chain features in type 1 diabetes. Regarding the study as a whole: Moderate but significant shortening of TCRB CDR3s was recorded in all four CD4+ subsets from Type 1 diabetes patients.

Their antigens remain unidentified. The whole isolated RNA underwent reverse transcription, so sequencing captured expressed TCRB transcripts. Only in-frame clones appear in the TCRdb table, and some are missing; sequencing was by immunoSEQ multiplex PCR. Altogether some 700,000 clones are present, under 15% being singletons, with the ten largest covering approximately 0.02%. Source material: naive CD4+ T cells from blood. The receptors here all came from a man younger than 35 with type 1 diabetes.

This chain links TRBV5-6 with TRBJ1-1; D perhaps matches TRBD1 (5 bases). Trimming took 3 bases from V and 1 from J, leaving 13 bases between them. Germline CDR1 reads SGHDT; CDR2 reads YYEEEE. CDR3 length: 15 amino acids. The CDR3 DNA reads TGTGCCAGCAGCTCTCTCGTCCAGGGGAACACTGAAGCTTTCTTT. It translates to CASSSLVQGNTEAFF. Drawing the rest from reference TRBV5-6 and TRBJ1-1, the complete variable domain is DAGVTQSPTHLIKTRGQQVTLRCSPKSGHDTVSWYQQALGQGPQFIFQYYEEEERQRGNFPDRFSGHQFPNYSSELNVNALLLGDSALYLCASSSLVQGNTEAFFGQGTRLTVV.

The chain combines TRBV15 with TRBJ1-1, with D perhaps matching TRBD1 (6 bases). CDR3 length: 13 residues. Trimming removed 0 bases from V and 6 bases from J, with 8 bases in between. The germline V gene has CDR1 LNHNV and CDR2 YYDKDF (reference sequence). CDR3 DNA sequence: TGTGCCACCAGCAGAGACAGGGGTGCTGAAGCTTTCTTT. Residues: CATSRDRGAEAFF. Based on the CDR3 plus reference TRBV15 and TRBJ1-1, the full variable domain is DAMVIQNPRYQVTQFGKPVTLSCSQTLNHNVMYWYQQKSSQAPKLLFHYYDKDFNNEADTPDNFQSRRPNTSFCFLDIRSPGLGDTAMYLCATSRDRGAEAFFGQGTRLTVV.

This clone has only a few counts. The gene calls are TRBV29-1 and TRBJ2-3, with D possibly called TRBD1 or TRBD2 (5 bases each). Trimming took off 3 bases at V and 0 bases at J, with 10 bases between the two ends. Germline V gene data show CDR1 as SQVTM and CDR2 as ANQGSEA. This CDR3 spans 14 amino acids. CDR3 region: CSVELGDSTDTQYF. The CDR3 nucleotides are TGCAGCGTTGAGTTGGGGGATAGCACAGATACGCAGTATTTT.

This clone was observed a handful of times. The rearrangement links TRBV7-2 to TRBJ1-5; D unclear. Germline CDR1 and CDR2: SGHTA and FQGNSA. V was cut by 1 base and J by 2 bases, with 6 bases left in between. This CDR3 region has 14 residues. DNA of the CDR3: TGTGCCAGCAGCTTAGTAGGTGGCAATCAGCCCCAGCATTTT. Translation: CASSLVGGNQPQHF.

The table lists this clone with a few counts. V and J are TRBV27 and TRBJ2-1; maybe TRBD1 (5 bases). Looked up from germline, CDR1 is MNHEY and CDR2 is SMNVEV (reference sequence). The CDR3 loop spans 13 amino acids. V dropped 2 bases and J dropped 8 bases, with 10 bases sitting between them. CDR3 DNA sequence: TGTGCCAGCAGTTTACCAGGGTTGGATGAGCAGTTCTTC. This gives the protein CASSLPGLDEQFF.

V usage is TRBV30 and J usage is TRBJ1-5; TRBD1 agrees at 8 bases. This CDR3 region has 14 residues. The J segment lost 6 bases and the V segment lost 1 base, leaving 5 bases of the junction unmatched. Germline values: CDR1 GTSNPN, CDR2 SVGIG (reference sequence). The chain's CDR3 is CAWSGGQGSQPQHF. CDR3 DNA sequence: TGTGCCTGGAGTGGAGGACAGGGCAGTCAGCCCCAGCATTTT. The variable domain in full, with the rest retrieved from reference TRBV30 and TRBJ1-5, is SQTIHQWPATLVQPVGSPLSLECTVEGTSNPNLYWYRQAAGRGLQLLFYSVGIGQISSEVPQNLSASRPQDRQFILSSKKLLLSDSGFYLCAWSGGQGSQPQHFGDGTRLSIL.

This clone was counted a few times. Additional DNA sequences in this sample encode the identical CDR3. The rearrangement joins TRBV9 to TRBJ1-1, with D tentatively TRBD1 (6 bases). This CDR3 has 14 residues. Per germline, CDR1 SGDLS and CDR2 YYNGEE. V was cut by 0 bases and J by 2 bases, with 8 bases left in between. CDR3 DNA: TGTGCCAGCAGCGTAGCAGGGGCCAACACTGAAGCTTTCTTT. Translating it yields CASSVAGANTEAFF. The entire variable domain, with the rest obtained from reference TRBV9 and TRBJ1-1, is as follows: DSGVTQTPKHLITATGQRVTLRCSPRSGDLSVYWYQQSLDQGLQFLIQYYNGEERAKGNILERFSAQQFPDLHSELNLSSLELGDSALYFCASSVAGANTEAFFGQGTRLTVV.

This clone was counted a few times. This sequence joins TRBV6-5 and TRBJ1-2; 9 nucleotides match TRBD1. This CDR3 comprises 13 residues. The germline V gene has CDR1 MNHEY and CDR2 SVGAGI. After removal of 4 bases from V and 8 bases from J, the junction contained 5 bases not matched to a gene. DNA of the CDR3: TGTGCCAGCAGTTGGGACAGGGTTGAGGGCTACACCTTC. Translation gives CASSWDRVEGYTF.

CDR3 in amino acids: CASSLNEATYGYTF. In DNA form, the CDR3 reads TGTGCCAGCAGCTTAAACGAAGCCACCTATGGCTACACCTTC. The chain couples TRBV11-2 to TRBJ1-2; D gene unclear. The V and J ends lost 2 bases and 4 bases respectively, with 11 bases between them. This CDR3 comprises 14 residues. Looked up from germline, CDR1 is SGHAT and CDR2 is FQNNGV.

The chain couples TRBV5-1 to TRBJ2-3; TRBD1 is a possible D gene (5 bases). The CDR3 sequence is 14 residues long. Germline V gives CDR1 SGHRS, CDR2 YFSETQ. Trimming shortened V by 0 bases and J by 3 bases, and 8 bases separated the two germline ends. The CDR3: CASSLAQGTDTQYF. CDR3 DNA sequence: TGCGCCAGCAGCTTGGCCCAGGGTACAGATACGCAGTATTTT.

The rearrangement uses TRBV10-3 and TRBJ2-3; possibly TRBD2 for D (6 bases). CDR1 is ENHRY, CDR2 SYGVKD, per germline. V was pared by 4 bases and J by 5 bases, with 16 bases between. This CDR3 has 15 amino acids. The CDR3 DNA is TGTGCCATCAGTGGCTGGGACTCAGCAGGAGATACGCAGTATTTT. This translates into CAISGWDSAGDTQYF.

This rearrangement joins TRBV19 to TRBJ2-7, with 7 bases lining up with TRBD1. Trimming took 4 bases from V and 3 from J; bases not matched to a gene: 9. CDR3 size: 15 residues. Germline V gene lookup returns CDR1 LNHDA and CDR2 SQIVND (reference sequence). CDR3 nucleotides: TGTGCCAGTAGTAAGGATGTCGGGACAGTCTACGAGCAGTACTTC. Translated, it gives CASSKDVGTVYEQYF.

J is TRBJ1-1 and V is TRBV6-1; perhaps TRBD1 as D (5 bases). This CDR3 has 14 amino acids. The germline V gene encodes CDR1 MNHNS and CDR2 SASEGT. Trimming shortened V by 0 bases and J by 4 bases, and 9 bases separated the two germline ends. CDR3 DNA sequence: TGTGCCAGCAGTGAAGCTTCAGGGATCACTGAAGCTTTCTTT. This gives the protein CASSEASGITEAFF.

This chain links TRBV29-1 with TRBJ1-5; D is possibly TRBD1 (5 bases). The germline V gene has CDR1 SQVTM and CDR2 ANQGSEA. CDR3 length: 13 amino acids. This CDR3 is CSHSGSLGEPQHF. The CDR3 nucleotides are TGCAGTCATTCCGGATCGCTGGGGGAGCCCCAGCATTTT.

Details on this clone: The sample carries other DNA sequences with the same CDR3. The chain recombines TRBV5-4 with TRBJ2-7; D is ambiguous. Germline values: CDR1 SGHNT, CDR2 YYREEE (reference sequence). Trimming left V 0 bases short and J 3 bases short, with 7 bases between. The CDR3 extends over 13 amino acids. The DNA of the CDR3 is TGTGCCAGCAGCTTGGCCGGTATCTACGAGCAGTACTTC. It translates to CASSLAGIYEQYF.

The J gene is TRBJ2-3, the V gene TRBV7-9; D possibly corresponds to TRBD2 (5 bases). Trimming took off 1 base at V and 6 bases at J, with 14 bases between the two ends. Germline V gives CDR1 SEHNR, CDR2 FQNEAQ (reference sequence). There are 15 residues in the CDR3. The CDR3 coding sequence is TGTGCCAGCAGCTTAGTCTTTTCGGGGTCCGATACGCAGTATTTT. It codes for CASSLVFSGSDTQYF.

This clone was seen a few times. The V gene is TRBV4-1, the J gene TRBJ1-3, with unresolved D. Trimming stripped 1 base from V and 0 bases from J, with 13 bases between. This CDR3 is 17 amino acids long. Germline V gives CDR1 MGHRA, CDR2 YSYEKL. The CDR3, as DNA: TGCGCCAGCAGCCAAGGAACGGGTTCCTACTCTGGAAACACCATATATTTT. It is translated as CASSQGTGSYSGNTIYF.

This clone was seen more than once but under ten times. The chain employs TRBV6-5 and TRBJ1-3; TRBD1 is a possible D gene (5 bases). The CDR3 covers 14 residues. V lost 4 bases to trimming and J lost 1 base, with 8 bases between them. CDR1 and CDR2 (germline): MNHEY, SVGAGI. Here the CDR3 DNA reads TGTGCCAGCAGTTCAGGGCATTCTGGAAACACCATATATTTT. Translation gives CASSSGHSGNTIYF.

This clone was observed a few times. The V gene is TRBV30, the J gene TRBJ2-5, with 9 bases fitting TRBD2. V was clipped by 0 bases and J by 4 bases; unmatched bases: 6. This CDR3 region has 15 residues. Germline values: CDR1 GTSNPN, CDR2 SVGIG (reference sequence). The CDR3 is CAWSVIAGVGETQYF. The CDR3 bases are TGTGCCTGGAGTGTTATAGCGGGGGTTGGAGAGACCCAGTACTTC. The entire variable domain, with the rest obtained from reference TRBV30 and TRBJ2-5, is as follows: SQTIHQWPATLVQPVGSPLSLECTVEGTSNPNLYWYRQAAGRGLQLLFYSVGIGQISSEVPQNLSASRPQDRQFILSSKKLLLSDSGFYLCAWSVIAGVGETQYFGPGTRLLVL.

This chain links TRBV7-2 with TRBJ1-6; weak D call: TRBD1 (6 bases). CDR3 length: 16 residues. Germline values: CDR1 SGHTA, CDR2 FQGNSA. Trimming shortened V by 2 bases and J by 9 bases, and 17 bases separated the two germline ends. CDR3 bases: TGTGCCAGCAGCTTAAGTACAGGGCTAAAGGGTTCACCCCTCCACTTT. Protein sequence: CASSLSTGLKGSPLHF.

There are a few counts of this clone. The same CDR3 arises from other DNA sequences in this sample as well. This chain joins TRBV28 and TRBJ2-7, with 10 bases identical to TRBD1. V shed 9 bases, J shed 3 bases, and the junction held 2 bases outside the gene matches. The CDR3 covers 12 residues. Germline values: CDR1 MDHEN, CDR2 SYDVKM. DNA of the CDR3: TGTGCCAGTAGGACAGGGGGCTACGAGCAGTACTTC. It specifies CASRTGGYEQYF.

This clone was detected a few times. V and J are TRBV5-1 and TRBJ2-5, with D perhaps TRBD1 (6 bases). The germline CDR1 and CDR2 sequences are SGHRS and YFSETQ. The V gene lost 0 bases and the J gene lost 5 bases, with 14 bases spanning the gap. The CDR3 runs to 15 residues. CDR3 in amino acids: CASSLGRGELETQYF. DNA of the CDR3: TGCGCCAGCAGCTTGGGCAGGGGAGAGTTGGAGACCCAGTACTTC.

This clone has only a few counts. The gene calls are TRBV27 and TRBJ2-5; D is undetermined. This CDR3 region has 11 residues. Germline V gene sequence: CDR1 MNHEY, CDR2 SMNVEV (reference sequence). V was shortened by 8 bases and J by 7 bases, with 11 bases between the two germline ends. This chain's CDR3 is CASGLGWTQYF. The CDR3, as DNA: TGTGCCAGCGGTCTGGGGTGGACCCAGTACTTC.

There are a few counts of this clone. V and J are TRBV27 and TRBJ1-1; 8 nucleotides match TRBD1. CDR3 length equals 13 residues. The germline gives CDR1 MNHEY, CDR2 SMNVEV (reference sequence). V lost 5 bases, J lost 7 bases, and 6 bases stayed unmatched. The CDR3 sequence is CASSPRGLSEAFF. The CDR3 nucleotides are TGTGCCAGCAGTCCCAGGGGGCTGAGTGAAGCTTTCTTT.

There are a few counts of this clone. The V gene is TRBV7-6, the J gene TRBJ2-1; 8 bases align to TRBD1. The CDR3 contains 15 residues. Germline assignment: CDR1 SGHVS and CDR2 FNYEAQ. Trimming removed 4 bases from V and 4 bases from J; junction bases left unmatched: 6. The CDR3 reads CASSSQGGQYNEQFF. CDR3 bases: TGTGCCAGCAGCTCACAGGGGGGACAGTACAATGAGCAGTTCTTC.

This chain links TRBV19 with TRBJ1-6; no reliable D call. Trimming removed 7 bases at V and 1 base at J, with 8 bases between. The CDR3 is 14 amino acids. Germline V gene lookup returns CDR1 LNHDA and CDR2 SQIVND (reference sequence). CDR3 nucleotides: TGTGCCAGTACACGAGGTTCCTATAATTCACCCCTCCACTTT. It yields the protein CASTRGSYNSPLHF.

The CDR3 spells CASSWDSPSSYEQYF. The DNA of the CDR3 is TGTGCCAGCAGTTGGGACAGCCCGAGCTCCTACGAGCAGTACTTC. This sequence joins TRBV6-5 and TRBJ2-7; the match to TRBD1 covers 7 bases. Germline loops: CDR1 MNHEY, CDR2 SVGAGI. After removal of 4 bases from V and 0 bases from J, the junction contained 6 bases not matched to a gene. The CDR3 is 15 amino acids.